The entry that follows covers one T cell receptor (beta chain) sequence. Antigen unknown. This sample was taken from a study of CD8+ T cells in alopecia areata. Study as a whole: Patients received oral tofacitinib, 5 to 10 mg twice daily, for moderate-to-severe alopecia areata.

The germline V gene has CDR1 SEHNR and CDR2 FQNEAQ (reference sequence). CDR3 length equals 11 residues. V lost 8 bases, J lost 1 base, and 5 bases lay in between. Investigators isolated RNA and reverse transcribed it into cDNA to act as the sequencing template. Sequenced by immunoSEQ multiplex PCR; TCRdb stores in-frame clones only, minus some. The sample has about 130,000 clones; under 60% are singletons. Study-wide findings and caveats: Compared with normal scalp, lesional scalp had higher clonality and more expanded CD8+ clones.

The chain employs TRBV7-9 and TRBJ1-1; D gene unclear. This sample comprised CD4+ T cells sorted from blood, obtained at week 0. This sequence originates from a human donor with alopecia areata. The CDR3 coding sequence is TGTGCCAGCGGGAGGAACACTGAAGCTTTCTTT. It encodes CASGRNTEAFF.